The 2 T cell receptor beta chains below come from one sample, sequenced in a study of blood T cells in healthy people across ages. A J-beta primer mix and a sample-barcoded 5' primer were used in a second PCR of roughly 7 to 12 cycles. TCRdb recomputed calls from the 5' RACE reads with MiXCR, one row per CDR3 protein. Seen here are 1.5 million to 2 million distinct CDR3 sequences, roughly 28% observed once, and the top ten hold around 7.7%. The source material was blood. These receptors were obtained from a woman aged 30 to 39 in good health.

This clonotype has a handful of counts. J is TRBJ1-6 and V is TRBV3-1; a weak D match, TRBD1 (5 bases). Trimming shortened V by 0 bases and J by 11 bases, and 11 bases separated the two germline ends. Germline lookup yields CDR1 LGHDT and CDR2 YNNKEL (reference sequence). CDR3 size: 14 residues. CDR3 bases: TGTGCCAGCAGCCAAGAACAGGAAAATCCACCCCTCCACTTT. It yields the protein CASSQEQENPPLHF.

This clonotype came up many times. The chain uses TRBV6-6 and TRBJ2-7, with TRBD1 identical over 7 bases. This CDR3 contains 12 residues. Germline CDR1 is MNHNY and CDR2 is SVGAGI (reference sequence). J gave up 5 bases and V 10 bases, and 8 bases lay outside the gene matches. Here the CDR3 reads CATAGTEDEQYF. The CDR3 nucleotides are TGTGCCACCGCCGGGACAGAGGACGAGCAGTACTTC.